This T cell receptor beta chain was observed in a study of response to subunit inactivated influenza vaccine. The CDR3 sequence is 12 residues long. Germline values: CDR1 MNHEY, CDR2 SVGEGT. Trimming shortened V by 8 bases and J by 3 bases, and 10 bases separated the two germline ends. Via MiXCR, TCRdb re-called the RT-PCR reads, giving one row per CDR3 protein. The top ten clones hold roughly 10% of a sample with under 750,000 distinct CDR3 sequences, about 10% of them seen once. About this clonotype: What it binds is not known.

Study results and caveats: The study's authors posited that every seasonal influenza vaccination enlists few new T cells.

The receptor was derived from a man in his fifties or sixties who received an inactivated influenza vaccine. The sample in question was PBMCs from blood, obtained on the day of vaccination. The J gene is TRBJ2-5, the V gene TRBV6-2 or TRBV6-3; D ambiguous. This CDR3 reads CASCTWEETQYF. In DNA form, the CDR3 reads TGTGCCAGCTGCACCTGGGAAGAGACCCAGTACTTC.